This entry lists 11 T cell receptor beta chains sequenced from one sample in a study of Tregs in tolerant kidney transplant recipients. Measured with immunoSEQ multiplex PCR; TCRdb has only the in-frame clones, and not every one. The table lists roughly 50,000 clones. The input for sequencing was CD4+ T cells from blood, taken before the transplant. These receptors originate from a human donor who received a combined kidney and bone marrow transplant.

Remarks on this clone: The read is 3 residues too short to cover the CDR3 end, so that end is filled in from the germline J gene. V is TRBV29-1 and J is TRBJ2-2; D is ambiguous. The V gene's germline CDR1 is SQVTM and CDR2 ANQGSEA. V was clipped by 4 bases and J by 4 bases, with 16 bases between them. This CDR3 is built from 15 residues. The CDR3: CSVVSPPATTGELFF. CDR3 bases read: TGCAGCGTTGTTTCCCCCCCAGCGACCACCGGGGAG.

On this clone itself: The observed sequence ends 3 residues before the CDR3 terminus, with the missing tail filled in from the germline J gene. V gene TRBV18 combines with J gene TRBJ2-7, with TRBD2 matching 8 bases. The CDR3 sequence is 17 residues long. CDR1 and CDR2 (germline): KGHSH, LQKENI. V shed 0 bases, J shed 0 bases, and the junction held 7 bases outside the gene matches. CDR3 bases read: TGTGCCAGCTCACCACCAAGAAGCGGGAGTAACTCCTACGAG. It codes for CASSPPRSGSNSYE. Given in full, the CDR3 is CASSPPRSGSNSYEQYF.

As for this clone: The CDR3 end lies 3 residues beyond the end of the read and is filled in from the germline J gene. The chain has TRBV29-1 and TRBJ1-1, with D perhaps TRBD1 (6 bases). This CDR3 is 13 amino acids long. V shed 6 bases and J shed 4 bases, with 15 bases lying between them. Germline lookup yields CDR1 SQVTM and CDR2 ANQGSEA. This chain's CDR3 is CSVLRGSFTEAFF. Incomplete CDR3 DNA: TGCAGCGTACTGAGGGGGTCTTTCACTGAA.

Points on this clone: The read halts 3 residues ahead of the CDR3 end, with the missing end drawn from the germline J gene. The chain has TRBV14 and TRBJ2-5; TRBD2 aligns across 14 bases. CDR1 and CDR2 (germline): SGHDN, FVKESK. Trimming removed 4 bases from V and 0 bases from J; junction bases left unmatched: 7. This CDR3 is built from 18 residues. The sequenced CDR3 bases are TGTGCCAGCAGCCCTGGACTAGCGGGAGGCTTGTACCAAGAGACC. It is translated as CASSPGLAGGLYQET. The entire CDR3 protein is CASSPGLAGGLYQETQYF.

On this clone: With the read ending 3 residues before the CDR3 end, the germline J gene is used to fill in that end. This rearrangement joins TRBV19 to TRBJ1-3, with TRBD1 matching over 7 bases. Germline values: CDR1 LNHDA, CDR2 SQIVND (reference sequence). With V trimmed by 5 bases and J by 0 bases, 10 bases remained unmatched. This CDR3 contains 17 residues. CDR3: CASSPLPAGGSGNTIYF. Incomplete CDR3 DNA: TGTGCCAGTAGTCCGCTGCCCGCAGGGGGCTCTGGAAACACC.

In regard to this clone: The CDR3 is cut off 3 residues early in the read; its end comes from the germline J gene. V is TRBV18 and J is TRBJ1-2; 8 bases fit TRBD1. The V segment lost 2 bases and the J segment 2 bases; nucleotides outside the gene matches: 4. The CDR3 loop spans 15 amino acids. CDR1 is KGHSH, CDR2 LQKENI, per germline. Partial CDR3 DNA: TGTGCCAGCTCACCAGGACAGGGAGGGAACTATGGC. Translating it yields CASSPGQGGNYG. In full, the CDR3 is CASSPGQGGNYGYTF.

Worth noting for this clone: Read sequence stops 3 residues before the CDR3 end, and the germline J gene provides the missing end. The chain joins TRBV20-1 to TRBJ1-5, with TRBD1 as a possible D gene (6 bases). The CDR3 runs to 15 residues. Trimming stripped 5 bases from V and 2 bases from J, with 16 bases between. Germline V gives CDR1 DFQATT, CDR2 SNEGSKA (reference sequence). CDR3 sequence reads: CSAGVEQGGNQPQHF. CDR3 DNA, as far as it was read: TGCAGTGCTGGTGTTGAACAGGGTGGCAATCAGCCC.

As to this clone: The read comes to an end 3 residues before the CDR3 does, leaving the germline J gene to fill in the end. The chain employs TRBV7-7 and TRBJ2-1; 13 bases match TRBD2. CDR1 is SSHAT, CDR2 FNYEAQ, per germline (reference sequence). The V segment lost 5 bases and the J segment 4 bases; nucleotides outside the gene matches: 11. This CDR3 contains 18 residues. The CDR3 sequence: CASSNPGLAGTIYNEQFF. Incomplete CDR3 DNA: TGTGCCAGCAGCAATCCGGGACTAGCGGGAACCATTTACAATGAG.

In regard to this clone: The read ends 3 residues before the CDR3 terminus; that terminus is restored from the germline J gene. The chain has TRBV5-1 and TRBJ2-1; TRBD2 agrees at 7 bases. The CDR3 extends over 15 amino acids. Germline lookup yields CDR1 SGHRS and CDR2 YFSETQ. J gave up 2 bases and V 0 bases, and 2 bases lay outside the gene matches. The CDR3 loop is CASSLGLAAYNEQFF. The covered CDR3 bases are TGCGCCAGCAGCTTGGGACTAGCAGCCTACAATGAG. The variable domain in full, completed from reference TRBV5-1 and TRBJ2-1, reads KAGVTQTPRYLIKTRGQQVTLSCSPISGHRSVSWYQQTPGQGLQFLFEYFSETQRNKGNFPGRFSGRQFSNSRSEMNVSTLELGDSALYLCASSLGLAAYNEQFFGPGTRLTVL.

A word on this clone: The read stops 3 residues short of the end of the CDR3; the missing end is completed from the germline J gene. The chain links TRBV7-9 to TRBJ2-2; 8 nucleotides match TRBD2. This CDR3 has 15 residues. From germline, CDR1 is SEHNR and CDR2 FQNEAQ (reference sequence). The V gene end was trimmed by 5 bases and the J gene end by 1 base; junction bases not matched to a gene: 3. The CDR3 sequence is CASSPLAGNTGELFF. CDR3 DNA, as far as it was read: TGTGCCAGCAGCCCGCTAGCGGGGAACACCGGGGAG.

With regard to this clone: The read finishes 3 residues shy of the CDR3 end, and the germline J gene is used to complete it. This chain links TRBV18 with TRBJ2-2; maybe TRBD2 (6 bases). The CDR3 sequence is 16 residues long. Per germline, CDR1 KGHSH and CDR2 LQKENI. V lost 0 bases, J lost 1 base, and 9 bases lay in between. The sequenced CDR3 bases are TGTGCCAGCTCACCACCGGGACTCCGGAACACCGGGGAG. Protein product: CASSPPGLRNTGE. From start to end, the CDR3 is CASSPPGLRNTGELFF.